A single sample gave rise to the 20 T cell receptor beta chains below, sequenced in a study of cytomegalovirus exposure and HLA in healthy donors. Both 60 Vbeta primers and 13 Jbeta primers went into the PCR. The repertoire was sequenced with immunoSEQ multiplex PCR; TCRdb's copy has only in-frame clones and lacks some. This table has about 99,000 clones, roughly a tenth appearing once. Sequencing was performed on PBMCs. Receptors were obtained from a man aged 35 to 55 in good health and CMV-seropositive.

A few counts support this clone. The rearrangement joins TRBV15 to TRBJ2-1; no reliable D call. The CDR3 consists of 14 residues. V was clipped by 10 bases and J by 2 bases, with 15 bases between them. The germline V gene encodes CDR1 LNHNV and CDR2 YYDKDF (reference sequence). DNA for the CDR3: TGTGCCAGCGGCGGTCCCGAGACCTACAATGAGCAGTTCTTC. This codes for CASGGPETYNEQFF.

In its sample, this clone was seen a few times. The chain uses TRBV11-3 and TRBJ2-3; TRBD2 agrees at 8 bases. The CDR3 contains 16 residues. The V segment lost 5 bases and the J segment 1 base; nucleotides outside the gene matches: 8. Germline lookup yields CDR1 SGHNT and CDR2 YENEEA. The CDR3: CASSPRSGSGTDTQYF. CDR3 coding DNA: TGTGCCAGCAGCCCCCGGAGCGGGAGCGGCACAGATACGCAGTATTTT.

This clone was picked up a small number of times. The chain has TRBV7-8 and TRBJ2-4; no reliable D call. Germline CDR1 is SGHVS and CDR2 is FQNEAQ. CDR3 length: 15 residues. Trimming pared 5 bases from V and 0 bases from J, leaving 11 bases between. Here the CDR3 reads CASSALRLAKNIQYF. DNA for the CDR3: TGTGCCAGCAGCGCCCTCCGGTTAGCCAAAAACATTCAGTACTTC.

This clone has just a few counts. V gene TRBV14 combines with J gene TRBJ2-7, with D unclear. The V gene lost 1 base and the J gene lost 2 bases, with 12 bases spanning the gap. This CDR3 comprises 15 residues. CDR1 is SGHDN, CDR2 FVKESK, per germline. The CDR3 sequence is CASSQGIWATYEQYF. CDR3 DNA sequence: TGTGCCAGCAGCCAAGGGATTTGGGCGACCTACGAGCAGTACTTC. Based on the CDR3 plus reference TRBV14 and TRBJ2-7, the full variable domain is EAGVTQFPSHSVIEKGQTVTLRCDPISGHDNLYWYRRVMGKEIKFLLHFVKESKQDESGMPNNRFLAERTGGTYSTLKVQPAELEDSGVYFCASSQGIWATYEQYFGPGTRLTVT.

This clone has more than one count but fewer than ten. The rearrangement links TRBV6-4 to TRBJ2-3; TRBD2 agrees at 10 bases. The germline CDR1 and CDR2 sequences are MRHNA and SNTAGT. The CDR3 has 16 amino acids. The trim removed 3 bases at V and 4 bases at J, leaving 7 bases unmatched. DNA of the CDR3: TGTGCCAGCAGTGAAGTAGCGGGAGGCGGGGCAGATACGCAGTATTTT. Protein sequence: CASSEVAGGGADTQYF.

The CDR3 spells CASGVGTSGFSTDTQYF. CDR3 nucleotides: TGTGCCAGCGGGGTGGGGACTAGCGGGTTTAGCACAGATACGCAGTATTTT. The chain combines TRBV4-2 with TRBJ2-3, with 12 nucleotides matching TRBD2. Per germline, CDR1 LGHNA and CDR2 YNFKEQ. The V segment lost 8 bases and the J segment 0 bases; nucleotides outside the gene matches: 9. The CDR3 runs 17 residues.

V is TRBV5-1 and J is TRBJ2-3, with 7 bases fitting TRBD1. J was trimmed by 3 bases and V by 3 bases; bases with no gene match: 22. There are 20 residues in the CDR3. Germline V gene sequence: CDR1 SGHRS, CDR2 YFSETQ. The CDR3 nucleotides are TGCGCCAGCAGCTCCCCGGGACAGAAAGACCCACCATCACGAACAGATACGCAGTATTTT. Residues: CASSSPGQKDPPSRTDTQYF.

In this sample, this clone turned up a few times. This chain uses TRBV5-4 with TRBJ1-5; the D gene is possibly TRBD1 (5 bases). V lost 4 bases to trimming and J lost 6 bases, with 11 bases between them. The germline gives CDR1 SGHNT, CDR2 YYREEE (reference sequence). The CDR3 runs to 13 residues. The CDR3 here is CASSLGATQPQHF. As DNA, the CDR3 is TGTGCCAGCAGCCTTGGGGCGACTCAGCCCCAGCATTTT.

This clone was seen only a few times. This sequence joins TRBV7-6 and TRBJ2-1, with TRBD2 matching 7 bases. The CDR3 has 14 amino acids. V shed 4 bases and J 6 bases; nucleotides not matched to a gene: 6. The germline gives CDR1 SGHVS, CDR2 FNYEAQ. This chain's CDR3 is CASSSFGTTNEQFF. CDR3 nucleotide sequence: TGTGCCAGCAGCTCCTTCGGGACTACCAATGAGCAGTTCTTC.

This clone was detected a few times. V usage is TRBV11-3 and J usage is TRBJ1-1; TRBD1 aligns across 7 bases. V dropped 5 bases and J dropped 4; count of bases not matched to a gene: 10. Germline lookup yields CDR1 SGHNT and CDR2 YENEEA. The CDR3 is 15 residues long. CDR3 sequence (DNA): TGTGCCAGCAGCACGTACAGGGGTGTCCGCACTGAAGCTTTCTTT. Amino acids: CASSTYRGVRTEAFF.

This clone has just a few counts. The J gene is TRBJ1-5, the V gene TRBV6-5; 9 positions agree with TRBD1. The V segment lost 5 bases and the J segment 2 bases; nucleotides outside the gene matches: 1. There are 14 residues in the CDR3. The germline CDR1 and CDR2 sequences are MNHEY and SVGAGI. Written as DNA, the CDR3 is TGTGCCAGCAGTAGACAGGGGGGCAATCAGCCCCAGCATTTT. Amino acid sequence: CASSRQGGNQPQHF.

This clone occurred a few times. The V call is TRBV2, the J call TRBJ2-2; 8 bases map to TRBD1. J gave up 5 bases and V 8 bases, and 10 bases lay outside the gene matches. There are 15 residues in the CDR3. The germline CDR1 and CDR2 sequences are SNHLY and FYNNEI. The CDR3 bases are TGTGCCAGCGGGACAGGTCAACTTGGGACCGGGGAGCTGTTTTTT. This codes for CASGTGQLGTGELFF.

Details on this clone: Distinct nucleotide sequences in the sample also encode this CDR3. The rearrangement links TRBV2 to TRBJ1-2, with D maybe TRBD1 (6 bases). With 7 bases removed from V and 6 bases from J, the gap between germline ends came to 9 bases. The CDR3 is 11 residues long. CDR1 is SNHLY and CDR2 is FYNNEI in the germline V gene. The CDR3 nucleotides read TGTGCCAGCATGGCAGGGGATGGCTACACCTTC. Encoded protein: CASMAGDGYTF.

This chain uses TRBV10-3 with TRBJ2-1; 9 positions match TRBD2. The CDR3 consists of 13 residues. V gave up 8 bases and J gave up 4 bases; unmatched junction bases: 3. Looked up from germline, CDR1 is ENHRY and CDR2 is SYGVKD. CDR3 coding DNA: TGTGCCATCGGTAGCGGGAGTTACAATGAGCAGTTCTTC. Amino acid sequence: CAIGSGSYNEQFF.

CDR3 in amino acids: CASRQDSYEQYF. The CDR3 DNA reads as TGTGCCAGCAGACAGGACTCCTACGAGCAGTACTTC. V usage is TRBV28 and J usage is TRBJ2-7, with a possible D match to TRBD1 (5 bases). Germline V gene sequence: CDR1 MDHEN, CDR2 SYDVKM. Trimming stripped 6 bases from V and 0 bases from J, with 6 bases between. CDR3 length equals 12 residues.

This clone was observed a few times. The CDR3 sequence is CATSTDRAYEQYF. CDR3 coding DNA: TGTGCCACCAGCACTGACAGGGCCTACGAGCAGTACTTC. The V and J genes are TRBV15 and TRBJ2-7; 7 nucleotides match TRBD1. Trimming at V came to 4 bases and at J to 2 bases, leaving 2 bases not matched to a gene. CDR3 size: 13 residues. Germline values: CDR1 LNHNV, CDR2 YYDKDF (reference sequence).

The V gene is TRBV7-8, the J gene TRBJ2-1; TRBD2 aligns across 12 bases. The J segment lost 2 bases and the V segment lost 10 bases, leaving 9 bases of the junction unmatched. The CDR3 totals 16 residues. Germline loops: CDR1 SGHVS, CDR2 FQNEAQ. The CDR3 DNA sequence: TGTGCCATCCTGACTAGCGGGAGTTTTGCCTACAATGAGCAGTTCTTC. The encoded protein is CAILTSGSFAYNEQFF.

The rearrangement uses TRBV5-6 and TRBJ2-7; TRBD2 agrees at 15 bases. This CDR3 contains 14 residues. The trim removed 6 bases at V and 6 bases at J, leaving 4 bases unmatched. The germline CDR1 and CDR2 sequences are SGHDT and YYEEEE. CDR3 coding DNA: TGTGCCAGCACCCTGGGACTAGCGGGAGGCGAGCAGTACTTC. It encodes CASTLGLAGGEQYF.

This clone appeared a few times. The chain couples TRBV7-6 to TRBJ2-3; D remains unclear. Germline V lookup: CDR1 SGHVS, CDR2 FNYEAQ. Trimming removed 5 bases at V and 6 bases at J, with 9 bases between. CDR3 length: 12 amino acids. CDR3 in DNA: TGTGCCAGCAGCCCCTTCGGGGATACGCAGTATTTT. Encoded protein: CASSPFGDTQYF.

This chain joins TRBV7-8 and TRBJ2-7; TRBD1 agrees at 7 bases. Germline loops: CDR1 SGHVS, CDR2 FQNEAQ. Losses at the gene ends were 5 bases for V and 5 bases for J; bases not matched to a gene: 15. The CDR3 sequence is 16 residues long. CDR3 coding DNA: TGTGCCAGCAGCCTCCTAGGCCAGGGGGTTAGGGACGAGCAGTACTTC. It is translated as CASSLLGQGVRDEQYF.